Given below is one TCR beta chain in context. Its matching antigen is unknown. TCRdb analysed the reads with MiXCR anew, one entry per CDR3 protein. The sample contains some 920,000 distinct CDR3 sequences, approximately 33% of which appear only once. This sample was taken from a study of T cell repertoires in cytomegalovirus infection. Germline trimming cut 5 bases from V and 0 bases from J; bases unmatched to any gene: 6. CDR3 size: 18 residues. The germline V gene has CDR1 SGHVS and CDR2 FNYEAQ. The sequenced sample was cultured CD8+ T cells from PBMCs, obtained from culture after CMV antigen stimulation. This TCR was recovered from a human donor in good health (CMV status not recorded). Some clones in this sample may be carry-over from other donors' samples. The V call is TRBV7-6, the J call TRBJ2-6; TRBD2 matches 11 bases. The chain's CDR3 is CASSATSGGNSGANVLTF. In nucleotides, the CDR3 is TGTGCCAGCAGCGCCACTAGCGGGGGAAACTCTGGGGCCAACGTCCTGACTTTC.